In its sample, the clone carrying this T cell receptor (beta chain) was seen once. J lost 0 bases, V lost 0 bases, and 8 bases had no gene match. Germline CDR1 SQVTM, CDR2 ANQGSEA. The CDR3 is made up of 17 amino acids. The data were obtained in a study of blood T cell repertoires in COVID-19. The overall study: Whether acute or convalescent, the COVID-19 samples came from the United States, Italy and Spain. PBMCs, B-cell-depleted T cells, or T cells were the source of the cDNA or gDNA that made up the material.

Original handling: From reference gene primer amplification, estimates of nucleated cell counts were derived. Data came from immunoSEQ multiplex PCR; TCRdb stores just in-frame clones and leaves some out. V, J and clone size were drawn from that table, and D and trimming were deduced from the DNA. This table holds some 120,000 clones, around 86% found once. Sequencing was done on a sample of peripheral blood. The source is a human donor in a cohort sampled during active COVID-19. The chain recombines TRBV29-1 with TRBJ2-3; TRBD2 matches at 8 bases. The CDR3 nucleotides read TGCAGCGTTGAAGATTTCGATAGCGGGACTAGCACAGATACGCAGTATTTT. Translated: CSVEDFDSGTSTDTQYF.